Listed below are T cell receptor beta chains from one sample, sequenced in a study of blood T cells in healthy people across ages. MiXCR, applied by TCRdb to the 5' RACE reads, yields one record per CDR3 protein. This sample yields about 690,000 distinct CDR3 sequences, of which approximately 40% are seen a single time; about 30% belongs to the top ten. The sequencing sample was made of blood. Receptor source: a man at least 80 years old in good health. The CDR3 runs from the conserved cysteine through the conserved F or W. The order of the fields is D gene, V gene, clone size, J gene, CDR3 DNA, CDR3 protein. The D gene is left open where the match is weak. Only part of the rows carry a size: once, few, many, or a class if the clone is expanded.

d_call: TRBD1
v_call: TRBV10-3
clone_size: NA
j_call: TRBJ1-2
cdr3_nt: TGTGCCATCAGCGACCTTTCGACAGGGGAGGGGGGCTACACCTTC
cdr3_aa: CAISDLSTGEGGYTF

d_call: TRBD1
v_call: TRBV28
clone_size: NA
j_call: TRBJ2-7
cdr3_nt: TGTGCCAGCAGTTTCCTAGGGACAGGACTCAGCTACGAGCAGTACTTC
cdr3_aa: CASSFLGTGLSYEQYF

d_call: TRBD2
v_call: TRBV20-1
clone_size: NA
j_call: TRBJ2-1
cdr3_nt: TGCAGTGCTAGAGTGGTTGGCGGGAGTATTTACAATGAGCAGTTCTTC
cdr3_aa: CSARVVGGSIYNEQFF

d_call: NA
v_call: TRBV10-2
clone_size: few
j_call: TRBJ2-7
cdr3_nt: TGCGCCAGCAGTGACCCCGCTGGGCGATACGAGCAGTACTTC
cdr3_aa: CASSDPAGRYEQYF

d_call: TRBD1
v_call: TRBV6-2/TRBV6-3
clone_size: few
j_call: TRBJ2-7
cdr3_nt: TGTGCCAGCGACAGGGGCTACGAGCAGTACTTC
cdr3_aa: CASDRGYEQYF

d_call: NA
v_call: TRBV4-3
clone_size: once
j_call: TRBJ2-7
cdr3_nt: TGCGCCAGCAGCCAGGGACATCCGTCCTACGAGCAGTACTTC
cdr3_aa: CASSQGHPSYEQYF

d_call: TRBD1
v_call: TRBV12-3/TRBV12-4
clone_size: NA
j_call: TRBJ1-2
cdr3_nt: TGTGCCACCCAAGCCAGGGGGGGGAACTATGGCTACACCTTC
cdr3_aa: CATQARGGNYGYTF

d_call: NA
v_call: TRBV4-2
clone_size: once
j_call: TRBJ1-5
cdr3_nt: TGTGCCAGCAGCCAAGTTGGATCGGGGCAGCTGGAACAGCCCCAGCATTTT
cdr3_aa: CASSQVGSGQLEQPQHF

d_call: TRBD1
v_call: TRBV6-2/TRBV6-3
clone_size: few
j_call: TRBJ2-4
cdr3_nt: TGTGCCAGCAGTTCGGGACAGGGGGCGGGAAACATTCAGTACTTC
cdr3_aa: CASSSGQGAGNIQYF

d_call: NA
v_call: TRBV25-1
clone_size: many
j_call: TRBJ2-7
cdr3_nt: TGTGCCAGCAGTGAAGTGTGGTACTTC
cdr3_aa: CASSEVWYF

d_call: TRBD1
v_call: TRBV6-2/TRBV6-3
clone_size: NA
j_call: TRBJ2-7
cdr3_nt: TGTGCCAGCAGTCAGCAAACAGGGGGCCCTTACGAGCAGTACTTC
cdr3_aa: CASSQQTGGPYEQYF

d_call: NA
v_call: TRBV7-2
clone_size: many
j_call: TRBJ2-1
cdr3_nt: TGTGCCAGCAGCCTCTGGGGTGAGCAGTTCTTC
cdr3_aa: CASSLWGEQFF

d_call: TRBD1
v_call: TRBV6-2/TRBV6-3
clone_size: few
j_call: TRBJ1-6
cdr3_nt: TGTGCCAGCAGTGACGGACAGGGCTCACCCCTCCACTTT
cdr3_aa: CASSDGQGSPLHF

d_call: TRBD2
v_call: TRBV3-1
clone_size: few
j_call: TRBJ2-3
cdr3_nt: TGTGCCAGCAGCGGTGGGACTAGCGGGGGATACACAGATACGCAGTATTTT
cdr3_aa: CASSGGTSGGYTDTQYF

d_call: NA
v_call: TRBV7-3
clone_size: once
j_call: TRBJ2-3
cdr3_nt: TGTGCCAGCAGCTTAACGGCCAGTACTAGCACAGATACGCAGTATTTT
cdr3_aa: CASSLTASTSTDTQYF

d_call: TRBD1
v_call: TRBV7-2
clone_size: many
j_call: TRBJ2-5
cdr3_nt: TGTGCCAGCAGCTTGGGCAGGGGGATCCAAGAGACCCAGTACTTC
cdr3_aa: CASSLGRGIQETQYF

d_call: TRBD2
v_call: TRBV29-1
clone_size: NA
j_call: TRBJ2-6
cdr3_nt: TGCAGCGTTGAAACAAGGCGAGCGGGGGGGCCTTCTGGGGCCAACGTCCTGACTTTC
cdr3_aa: CSVETRRAGGPSGANVLTF

d_call: NA
v_call: TRBV6-1
clone_size: NA
j_call: TRBJ1-3
cdr3_nt: TGTGCCAGCAACAGACAGTCAGGAGGAAACACCATATATTTT
cdr3_aa: CASNRQSGGNTIYF

d_call: TRBD2
v_call: TRBV24-1
clone_size: few
j_call: TRBJ2-5
cdr3_nt: TGTGCCACCAGTGCCAGACTAGCGGGAGGTTTGGTGGAGACCCAGTACTTC
cdr3_aa: CATSARLAGGLVETQYF

d_call: NA
v_call: TRBV3-1
clone_size: once
j_call: TRBJ2-3
cdr3_nt: TGTGCCAGCAGCCCCTACGGGTCTAGCACAGATACGCAGTATTTT
cdr3_aa: CASSPYGSSTDTQYF

d_call: NA
v_call: TRBV7-2
clone_size: NA
j_call: TRBJ2-2
cdr3_nt: TGTGCCACCCCGAACGGGGCGGCGAACACCGGGGAGCTGTTTTTT
cdr3_aa: CATPNGAANTGELFF

d_call: NA
v_call: TRBV5-8
clone_size: NA
j_call: TRBJ2-6
cdr3_nt: TGTGCCAGCTCTAGCAGGGCCATGGCTGGGGCCAACGTCCTGACTTTC
cdr3_aa: CASSSRAMAGANVLTF

d_call: NA
v_call: TRBV18
clone_size: NA
j_call: TRBJ2-1
cdr3_nt: TGTGCCAGCTCCCTACAGGGTCCGCCTCAATACAATGAGCAGTTCTTC
cdr3_aa: CASSLQGPPQYNEQFF

d_call: TRBD1
v_call: TRBV5-6
clone_size: few
j_call: TRBJ2-5
cdr3_nt: TGTGCCAGCAGCTTAACCGGGACAGGGTGGATGGAGACCCAGTACTTC
cdr3_aa: CASSLTGTGWMETQYF

d_call: NA
v_call: TRBV20-1
clone_size: many
j_call: TRBJ2-5
cdr3_nt: TGCAGTGCTAGGGTACAAATCGCGCAAGAGACCCAGTACTTC
cdr3_aa: CSARVQIAQETQYF

d_call: NA
v_call: TRBV7-8
clone_size: few
j_call: TRBJ2-3
cdr3_nt: TGTGCCAGCAGCTTAGCGGTGGGCAGGGGCACAGATACGCAGTATTTT
cdr3_aa: CASSLAVGRGTDTQYF

d_call: TRBD1
v_call: TRBV7-6
clone_size: many
j_call: TRBJ2-3
cdr3_nt: TGTGCCAGCAGCTTAGGGGGGACAGGCTATGGGACAGATACGCAGTATTTT
cdr3_aa: CASSLGGTGYGTDTQYF

d_call: TRBD1
v_call: TRBV13
clone_size: many
j_call: TRBJ1-6
cdr3_nt: TGTGCCAGCAGCTTCGGGACAGTAAATTCACCCCTCCACTTT
cdr3_aa: CASSFGTVNSPLHF

d_call: TRBD2
v_call: TRBV29-1
clone_size: many
j_call: TRBJ2-1
cdr3_nt: TGCAGCGTTGAGGGACTAGCGGGAGCTGAGCAGTTCTTC
cdr3_aa: CSVEGLAGAEQFF

d_call: NA
v_call: TRBV15
clone_size: few
j_call: TRBJ2-3
cdr3_nt: TGTGCCACCAGCAGAGATGGGCAGGGAACAGATACGCAGTATTTT
cdr3_aa: CATSRDGQGTDTQYF

d_call: NA
v_call: TRBV7-2
clone_size: many
j_call: TRBJ2-3
cdr3_nt: TGTGCCAGCAGCTTGATGGTTTCTACGCAGTATTTT
cdr3_aa: CASSLMVSTQYF

d_call: TRBD1
v_call: TRBV10-3
clone_size: NA
j_call: TRBJ1-1
cdr3_nt: TGTGCCATCAGGGGGGACAGTTCCGAAACTGAAGCTTTCTTT
cdr3_aa: CAIRGDSSETEAFF

d_call: TRBD1
v_call: TRBV6-5
clone_size: few
j_call: TRBJ2-1
cdr3_nt: TGTGCCAGCAGTCGGACAGGGAAGGCTGAGCAGTTCTTC
cdr3_aa: CASSRTGKAEQFF

d_call: NA
v_call: TRBV5-1
clone_size: few
j_call: TRBJ2-1
cdr3_nt: TGCGCCAGCAGCTTGGATTTCGGGGGAGTCAATGAGCAGTTCTTC
cdr3_aa: CASSLDFGGVNEQFF

d_call: NA
v_call: TRBV30
clone_size: few
j_call: TRBJ2-6
cdr3_nt: TGTGCCTGGAGTGTTAAACTTGGTGGGGCCAACGTCCTGACTTTC
cdr3_aa: CAWSVKLGGANVLTF

d_call: NA
v_call: TRBV7-9
clone_size: NA
j_call: TRBJ2-7
cdr3_nt: TGTGCCAGCAGCTTAGTCGGGTGGGAGCAGTACTTC
cdr3_aa: CASSLVGWEQYF

d_call: NA
v_call: TRBV15
clone_size: NA
j_call: TRBJ2-1
cdr3_nt: TGTGCCACCAGCAGAGATCTAGAAATAAGCTCCTACAATGAGCAGTTCTTC
cdr3_aa: CATSRDLEISSYNEQFF

d_call: NA
v_call: TRBV9
clone_size: NA
j_call: TRBJ2-3
cdr3_nt: TGTGCCAGCAGCGCCACACAAAGGGGTGCAGATACGCAGTATTTT
cdr3_aa: CASSATQRGADTQYF

d_call: TRBD2
v_call: TRBV2
clone_size: NA
j_call: TRBJ2-5
cdr3_nt: TGTGCCAGCAGTGCGGCTAGCGGGTCCCCGTACCAAGAGACCCTGTACTTC
cdr3_aa: CASSAASGSPYQETLYF

d_call: NA
v_call: TRBV29-1
clone_size: few
j_call: TRBJ2-7
cdr3_nt: TGCAGCGTGCGAGCTAGAGTCAGGGAGTTGGACAGTCCTTACGAGCAGTACTTC
cdr3_aa: CSVRARVRELDSPYEQYF

d_call: TRBD1
v_call: TRBV27
clone_size: once
j_call: TRBJ1-2
cdr3_nt: TGTGCCAGCAGTTCCACAGGGGGCGGTGGCTACACCTTC
cdr3_aa: CASSSTGGGGYTF

d_call: NA
v_call: TRBV7-2
clone_size: few
j_call: TRBJ1-4
cdr3_nt: TGTGCCAGCAGCCCGGCGGCTTTTGGGGTTGAAAAACTGTTTTTT
cdr3_aa: CASSPAAFGVEKLFF

d_call: NA
v_call: TRBV6-6
clone_size: few
j_call: TRBJ1-2
cdr3_nt: TGTGCCAGCAGACCACAGGAGAATGGCTACACCTTC
cdr3_aa: CASRPQENGYTF

d_call: NA
v_call: TRBV29-1
clone_size: many
j_call: TRBJ2-7
cdr3_nt: TGCAGCGTTGAGGGGAAAGGGGGTCTCGGGGAGCAGTACTTC
cdr3_aa: CSVEGKGGLGEQYF

d_call: NA
v_call: TRBV25-1
clone_size: NA
j_call: TRBJ2-7
cdr3_nt: TGTGCCAGCAGTAACCAAGGGAAGGGGGTATTCTACAATGAGCAGTACTTC
cdr3_aa: CASSNQGKGVFYNEQYF

d_call: TRBD2
v_call: TRBV3-1
clone_size: NA
j_call: TRBJ2-7
cdr3_nt: TGTGCCAGCAGCCAAGTAATCAGCGGGGGGGTCCAAAGGCACGAGCAGTACTTC
cdr3_aa: CASSQVISGGVQRHEQYF

d_call: TRBD1
v_call: TRBV29-1
clone_size: NA
j_call: TRBJ2-1
cdr3_nt: TGCAGCGTCCCGCTCGGGACAGATCCTTACAATGAGCAGTTCTTC
cdr3_aa: CSVPLGTDPYNEQFF

d_call: NA
v_call: TRBV6-5
clone_size: NA
j_call: TRBJ2-2
cdr3_nt: TGTGCCAGCAGTGGGGGGCGTAGGGTCGCCGGGGAGCTGTTTTTT
cdr3_aa: CASSGGRRVAGELFF

d_call: NA
v_call: TRBV7-2
clone_size: NA
j_call: TRBJ2-7
cdr3_nt: TGTGCCAGCAGCTTAGGCGGGGCAGGTCTATTATACTACGAGCAGTACTTC
cdr3_aa: CASSLGGAGLLYYEQYF

d_call: TRBD2
v_call: TRBV20-1
clone_size: few
j_call: TRBJ2-1
cdr3_nt: TGCAGTGCTGGACCTGTCCGGACTAGCGGAGGGAGCTCCTACAATGAGCAGTTCTTC
cdr3_aa: CSAGPVRTSGGSSYNEQFF

d_call: NA
v_call: TRBV7-9
clone_size: few
j_call: TRBJ2-7
cdr3_nt: TGTGCCAGCAGCTTCCCGATGGTTGGCCGCAACGAGCAGTACTTC
cdr3_aa: CASSFPMVGRNEQYF